The rows below give T cell receptor beta chains drawn from one sample of a study of post-analysis software for immune sequencing data. TCRdb re-called the PCR reads with MiXCR, one entry per CDR3 protein. The sample records about 500,000 distinct CDR3 sequences, roughly 45% being singletons. What was sequenced was blood. The receptors stem from a girl aged 10 to 17 with multiple sclerosis. CDR3s include the opening cysteine and the closing phenylalanine or tryptophan. Fields, in order: D gene, J gene, clone size, CDR3 length, V gene, CDR3 protein, CDR3 DNA. D genes are given only for firm matches. The size of a clone is reported for some rows only, either as once, few or many, or as a class for expanded clones.

NA,TRBJ2-7,NA,13,TRBV6-5,CASRDFGTYEQYF,TGTGCCAGCAGGGACTTCGGAACCTACGAGCAGTACTTC
NA,TRBJ1-5,NA,16,TRBV4-1,CASSQGPGASNQPQHF,TGCGCCAGCAGCCAAGGACCGGGGGCTAGCAATCAGCCCCAGCATTTT
TRBD1,TRBJ2-1,NA,17,TRBV4-3,CASSQGVRGQEEETQFF,TGCGCCAGCAGCCAAGGGGTCAGGGGGCAAGAAGAAGAGACCCAGTTCTTC
NA,TRBJ2-1,NA,14,TRBV27,CASSRKNSYNEQFF,TGTGCCAGCAGCAGGAAAAACTCCTACAATGAGCAGTTCTTC
TRBD1,TRBJ2-7,few,14,TRBV7-9,CASSMRQGLYEQYF,TGTGCCAGCAGCATGCGACAGGGCCTCTACGAGCAGTACTTC
NA,TRBJ2-3,few,18,TRBV6-5,CASSYSTVAEFSTDTQYF,TGTGCCAGCAGTTACTCGACGGTTGCGGAATTTAGCACAGATACGCAGTATTTT
NA,TRBJ2-3,NA,13,TRBV29-1,CSVEAGGEDTQYF,TGCAGCGTTGAAGCGGGGGGCGAAGATACGCAGTATTTT
TRBD1,TRBJ2-1,NA,13,TRBV13,CASSPIRGNEQFF,TGTGCCAGCAGCCCCATCAGGGGGAATGAGCAGTTCTTC
NA,TRBJ2-6,few,20,TRBV10-3,CAISESLVTGGGSGANVLTF,TGTGCCATCAGTGAGTCATTGGTAACAGGTGGAGGGTCTGGGGCCAACGTCCTGACTTTC
TRBD1,TRBJ1-2,NA,12,TRBV29-1,CSVTGTGHGYTF,TGCAGCGTAACCGGGACAGGCCATGGCTACACCTTC
NA,TRBJ2-1,few,13,TRBV6-5,CASTTYGDGEQFF,TGTGCCAGCACCACATACGGGGATGGTGAGCAGTTCTTC
NA,TRBJ2-1,NA,14,TRBV24-1,CATSDLRESGEQFF,TGTGCCACCAGTGATTTGAGGGAGAGCGGTGAGCAGTTCTTC
TRBD1,TRBJ2-1,NA,13,TRBV20-1,CSAAGQAKNEQFF,TGCAGTGCCGCGGGACAGGCAAAAAATGAGCAGTTCTTC
TRBD1,TRBJ2-1,NA,17,TRBV9,CASSIGQGSYFNNEQFF,TGTGCCAGCAGCATTGGACAGGGAAGTTATTTCAACAATGAGCAGTTCTTC
NA,TRBJ1-1,NA,14,TRBV27,CASSFQEENTEAFF,TGTGCCAGCAGTTTTCAAGAAGAGAACACTGAAGCTTTCTTT
NA,TRBJ2-1,few,14,TRBV12-3/TRBV12-4,CASSVGPRIDEQFF,TGTGCCAGCAGTGTAGGGCCTAGAATCGATGAGCAGTTCTTC
NA,TRBJ2-1,NA,15,TRBV2,CASSEGPGPNNEQFF,TGTGCCAGCAGTGAAGGTCCTGGGCCCAACAATGAGCAGTTCTTC
NA,TRBJ1-5,NA,15,TRBV7-2,CASSLAGAFDQPQHF,TGTGCCAGCAGCTTAGCAGGGGCGTTCGATCAGCCCCAGCATTTT
TRBD2,TRBJ2-7,NA,15,TRBV11-2,CASSLLRGSRYEQYF,TGTGCCAGCAGCTTATTGCGGGGGAGTAGGTACGAGCAGTACTTC
NA,TRBJ2-7,NA,14,TRBV4-2,CASSQEGRLYEQYF,TGTGCCAGCAGCCAGGAGGGTCGGCTCTACGAGCAGTACTTC
TRBD2,TRBJ2-3,NA,17,TRBV28,CASSLWTSGSGTDTQYF,TGTGCCAGCAGTTTATGGACTAGCGGGAGTGGCACAGATACGCAGTATTTT
TRBD2,TRBJ2-5,NA,16,TRBV7-9,CASSLGIWASGETQYF,TGTGCCAGCAGCTTAGGTATTTGGGCTAGCGGAGAGACCCAGTACTTC
TRBD1,TRBJ2-5,once,14,TRBV20-1,CSAIHSRGRETQYF,TGCAGTGCGATACACTCCAGGGGGAGAGAGACCCAGTACTTC
TRBD2,TRBJ2-1,NA,16,TRBV29-1,CSVEGHAGGPSNEQFF,TGCAGCGTTGAAGGGCACGCGGGAGGGCCCTCGAATGAGCAGTTCTTC
NA,TRBJ2-6,NA,13,TRBV27,CASSRSGANVLTF,TGTGCCAGCAGTCGCTCTGGGGCCAACGTCCTGACTTTC
NA,TRBJ2-7,NA,14,TRBV6-1,CATQWWRAPYEQYF,TGTGCCACCCAGTGGTGGAGGGCACCCTACGAGCAGTACTTC
TRBD2,TRBJ2-6,few,16,TRBV29-1,CSVPKGAGAGANVLTF,TGCAGCGTCCCGAAGGGTGCGGGGGCTGGGGCCAACGTCCTGACTTTC
NA,TRBJ2-5,NA,14,TRBV12-3/TRBV12-4,CASRRGLVLNEQYF,TGTGCCAGCAGGCGCGGACTGGTATTGAATGAGCAGTACTTC
TRBD2,TRBJ2-1,NA,15,TRBV29-1,CSVTRLAGVYNEQFF,TGCAGCGTTACCCGACTAGCGGGAGTATACAATGAGCAGTTCTTC
TRBD2,TRBJ2-7,few,14,TRBV12-3/TRBV12-4,CASTSGLAGYEQYF,TGTGCCAGCACCTCCGGACTAGCGGGATACGAGCAGTACTTC
NA,TRBJ2-1,few,14,TRBV29-1,CSVEGGESYNEQFF,TGCAGCGTTGAAGGGGGAGAGTCCTACAATGAGCAGTTCTTC
TRBD2,TRBJ2-3,NA,18,TRBV5-1,CASSRMGLAGGPSDTQYF,TGCGCCAGCAGCCGGATGGGACTAGCGGGAGGGCCATCAGATACGCAGTATTTT
TRBD1,TRBJ1-2,NA,14,TRBV7-2,CASSRRDRAFGYTF,TGTGCCAGCAGCCGACGGGACAGAGCCTTCGGCTACACCTTC
NA,TRBJ2-1,NA,15,TRBV7-6,CASSSPGKVYNEQFF,TGTGCCAGCAGTAGTCCAGGAAAGGTATACAATGAGCAGTTCTTC
NA,TRBJ2-7,NA,15,TRBV28,CASSLPNGFTYEQYF,TGTGCCAGCAGTTTACCAAACGGTTTTACCTACGAGCAGTACTTC
NA,TRBJ1-4,NA,14,TRBV7-2,CASSLPGWDEKLFF,TGTGCCAGCAGCTTGCCAGGGTGGGATGAAAAACTGTTTTTT
NA,TRBJ2-3,NA,16,TRBV15,CATSRVKGKSTDTQYF,TGTGCCACCAGCAGAGTAAAGGGAAAGAGCACAGATACGCAGTATTTT
NA,TRBJ2-7,few,13,TRBV10-3,CAISEGAPYEQYF,TGTGCCATCAGTGAGGGGGCCCCCTACGAGCAGTACTTC
NA,TRBJ1-2,NA,14,TRBV7-2,CASSPPGGLYGYTF,TGTGCCAGCAGCCCACCCGGGGGCCTCTATGGCTACACCTTC
NA,TRBJ2-5,NA,13,TRBV20-1,CSASEGGKETQYF,TGCAGTGCTAGCGAGGGCGGCAAAGAGACCCAGTACTTC
TRBD1,TRBJ2-4,NA,16,TRBV12-3/TRBV12-4,CASRTGVGVAKNIQYF,TGTGCCAGCAGAACAGGGGTAGGGGTAGCCAAAAACATTCAGTACTTC
NA,TRBJ2-7,NA,16,TRBV20-1,CSASSPSYREPYEQYF,TGCAGTGCTAGTTCCCCTTCGTACAGGGAACCCTACGAGCAGTACTTC
TRBD1,TRBJ2-7,NA,15,TRBV24-1,CATSDRGQGPHEQYF,TGTGCCACCAGTGATCGGGGACAGGGTCCCCACGAGCAGTACTTC
NA,TRBJ1-2,once,15,TRBV2,CASRPRTAANYGYTF,TGTGCCAGCAGGCCGAGGACGGCTGCTAACTATGGCTACACCTTC